These T cell receptor beta chains were read from a single sample in a study of tumor-infiltrating lymphocytes in primary liver carcinoma. One entry per CDR3 protein, called by TCRdb with MiXCR from the multiplex PCR reads. The sample has 180,000 or so distinct CDR3 sequences; around 60% are singletons. The sample was peripheral blood. The receptors shown here come from a man in his forties or fifties with primary liver carcinoma and hepatitis B virus infection. The CDR3 runs from the conserved cysteine through the conserved F or W. D genes are given only for firm matches. Some rows mark clone size as missing; the rest say once, few, many or name a class of expanded clone.

j_gene: TRBJ2-1
v_gene: TRBV14
d_gene: .
abundance: many
CDR3nt: TGTGCCAGCAGCCAAGATCACGCTAATGAGCAGTTCTTC
CDR3aa: CASSQDHANEQFF

j_gene: TRBJ2-7
v_gene: TRBV12-3/TRBV12-4
d_gene: TRBD1
abundance: .
CDR3nt: TGTGCCAGCCACCCAGGGGGACAGGGATTGCCTTACGAGCAGTACTTC
CDR3aa: CASHPGGQGLPYEQYF

j_gene: TRBJ2-6
v_gene: TRBV6-5
d_gene: .
abundance: few
CDR3nt: TGTGCCAGCAGTAGTCGACAGGACTCCTCTGGGGCCAACGTCCTGACTTTC
CDR3aa: CASSSRQDSSGANVLTF

j_gene: TRBJ2-2
v_gene: TRBV5-1
d_gene: .
abundance: .
CDR3nt: TGCGCCAGCAGCGACAGGCTCCCGAACACCGGGGAGCTGTTTTTT
CDR3aa: CASSDRLPNTGELFF

j_gene: TRBJ2-1
v_gene: TRBV10-3
d_gene: .
abundance: many
CDR3nt: TGTGCCATCGGGTCTTCCTACAATGAGCAGTTCTTC
CDR3aa: CAIGSSYNEQFF

j_gene: TRBJ2-5
v_gene: TRBV6-5
d_gene: .
abundance: .
CDR3nt: TGTGCCAGCAGTTTCCCGACTGGGGGGACTGGAAAGACCCAGTACTTC
CDR3aa: CASSFPTGGTGKTQYF

j_gene: TRBJ1-1
v_gene: TRBV11-2
d_gene: .
abundance: many
CDR3nt: TGTGCCAGCAGCTTAGGGCCGAACACTGAAGCTTTCTTT
CDR3aa: CASSLGPNTEAFF

j_gene: TRBJ2-1
v_gene: TRBV29-1
d_gene: .
abundance: .
CDR3nt: TGCAGCGTTGAAGTACAGGTGCGGAGATTCTTC
CDR3aa: CSVEVQVRRFF

j_gene: TRBJ2-7
v_gene: TRBV12-3/TRBV12-4
d_gene: .
abundance: .
CDR3nt: TGTGCCAGCAGATTTTCCTACGAGCAGTACTTC
CDR3aa: CASRFSYEQYF

j_gene: TRBJ2-5
v_gene: TRBV6-5
d_gene: .
abundance: .
CDR3nt: TGTGCCAGCTCTCAAGGAAGCCAGGGAGGAGACCAGTACTTC
CDR3aa: CASSQGSQGGDQYF

j_gene: TRBJ2-7
v_gene: TRBV7-8
d_gene: .
abundance: .
CDR3nt: TGTGCTAGCAGCTTAGAGATATGCTCCTACGAGCAGTATTTC
CDR3aa: CASSLEICSYEQYF

j_gene: TRBJ2-5
v_gene: TRBV12-3/TRBV12-4
d_gene: TRBD2
abundance: .
CDR3nt: TGTACCAGCAGCTCAGCAGGGAGGGGTCAAGAGACCCAGTACTTC
CDR3aa: CTSSSAGRGQETQYF

j_gene: TRBJ2-7
v_gene: TRBV19
d_gene: TRBD1
abundance: .
CDR3nt: TGTGCCAGTAGCCCGGCTAGGGACAGGACCAACGAGCAGTACTTC
CDR3aa: CASSPARDRTNEQYF

j_gene: TRBJ2-5
v_gene: TRBV12-3/TRBV12-4
d_gene: .
abundance: .
CDR3nt: TGTGCCAGCAGTCTAGCGAAGGAGACCCAGTACTTC
CDR3aa: CASSLAKETQYF

j_gene: TRBJ1-2
v_gene: TRBV28
d_gene: .
abundance: .
CDR3nt: TGTGCCAGCAGTTTTGAAAGCTATGGCTACACCTTC
CDR3aa: CASSFESYGYTF

j_gene: TRBJ1-4
v_gene: TRBV12-3/TRBV12-4
d_gene: .
abundance: .
CDR3nt: TGTGCCAGCGACCTGGGGGGGGCTAATGAAAAACTGTTTTTT
CDR3aa: CASDLGGANEKLFF

j_gene: TRBJ1-5
v_gene: TRBV6-5
d_gene: .
abundance: few
CDR3nt: TGTGCCAGCAAAACGGGTAGGGGCAGTAGCAATCAGCCCCAGCATTTT
CDR3aa: CASKTGRGSSNQPQHF

j_gene: TRBJ2-7
v_gene: TRBV4-2
d_gene: .
abundance: .
CDR3nt: TGTGCCAGCAGCCAAGAGCTCAGCGGAAGGAGCTACGAGCAGTACTTC
CDR3aa: CASSQELSGRSYEQYF

j_gene: TRBJ2-1
v_gene: TRBV11-2
d_gene: TRBD1
abundance: many
CDR3nt: TGTGCCAGCAGCTCATACCCCCGCACCGGGACAGGGCTCCCCAATGAGCAGTTCTTC
CDR3aa: CASSSYPRTGTGLPNEQFF

j_gene: TRBJ2-5
v_gene: TRBV11-3
d_gene: .
abundance: .
CDR3nt: TGTGCCAGCAGTTCCGGGGACCAAGAAACCCAGTACTTC
CDR3aa: CASSSGDQETQYF

j_gene: TRBJ2-7
v_gene: TRBV11-1
d_gene: TRBD1
abundance: many
CDR3nt: TGTGCCAGCAGAACCAGCTTCCGGGACAGGGGTATTAGCGAGCAGTACTTC
CDR3aa: CASRTSFRDRGISEQYF

j_gene: TRBJ2-3
v_gene: TRBV29-1
d_gene: TRBD2
abundance: .
CDR3nt: TGCAGCGTTGGGCCCGCGGGGGGGCACTCAGATACACAGTATTTT
CDR3aa: CSVGPAGGHSDTQYF

j_gene: TRBJ2-5
v_gene: TRBV4-1
d_gene: .
abundance: few
CDR3nt: TGCGCCAGCAGCCAAGATCGAGGTGGGAATAGGTACCAAGAGACCCAGTACTTC
CDR3aa: CASSQDRGGNRYQETQYF

j_gene: TRBJ2-7
v_gene: TRBV4-1
d_gene: TRBD1
abundance: .
CDR3nt: TGCGCCAGCAACCAAGACCCAGGACAGGGGGCGGCCTACGAGCAGTACTTC
CDR3aa: CASNQDPGQGAAYEQYF

j_gene: TRBJ2-3
v_gene: TRBV10-3
d_gene: TRBD2
abundance: .
CDR3nt: TGTGCCATCAGTGACCGGGAGGAGACAGATACGCAGTATTTT
CDR3aa: CAISDREETDTQYF

j_gene: TRBJ2-7
v_gene: TRBV11-2
d_gene: .
abundance: .
CDR3nt: TGCGCCAGCAGCCAATCGTTTCTGGGGGCGGGAGTGAAGGAGCAGTACTTC
CDR3aa: CASSQSFLGAGVKEQYF

j_gene: TRBJ1-5
v_gene: TRBV4-1
d_gene: .
abundance: .
CDR3nt: TGCGCCATCAGCCAACTTGGAGGGCAGCCCCAGCATTTT
CDR3aa: CAISQLGGQPQHF

j_gene: TRBJ2-7
v_gene: TRBV6-1
d_gene: TRBD1
abundance: .
CDR3nt: TGTGCCAGCCCTCTGACAGGGGCCCCCCGAGAGCATTACTTC
CDR3aa: CASPLTGAPREHYF

j_gene: TRBJ2-5
v_gene: TRBV12-3/TRBV12-4
d_gene: .
abundance: .
CDR3nt: TGTGCCAGCAGTCGCGACCTTCAAGAGACCCAGTACTTC
CDR3aa: CASSRDLQETQYF

j_gene: TRBJ2-1
v_gene: TRBV5-6
d_gene: .
abundance: .
CDR3nt: TGTGCCAGCAACTTAATCCGGACTTTACCCTACAATGAGCAGTTCTTC
CDR3aa: CASNLIRTLPYNEQFF

j_gene: TRBJ2-3
v_gene: TRBV6-2/TRBV6-3
d_gene: .
abundance: .
CDR3nt: TGTGCCAGCAGTTACGACGGGATCACAGATACGCAGTATTTT
CDR3aa: CASSYDGITDTQYF

j_gene: TRBJ2-1
v_gene: TRBV19
d_gene: TRBD1
abundance: .
CDR3nt: TGTGCCAGTAGTGACCCAGGGGACAGCTACAATGGGCAGTTCTTC
CDR3aa: CASSDPGDSYNGQFF

j_gene: TRBJ2-1
v_gene: TRBV10-3
d_gene: .
abundance: .
CDR3nt: TGTGCCATCAGTGAGAGGATCGCAGTGGGCTACAATGAGCAGTTCTTC
CDR3aa: CAISERIAVGYNEQFF

j_gene: TRBJ2-7
v_gene: TRBV10-1
d_gene: .
abundance: few
CDR3nt: TGCGCCAGCAGTCCGGGACTTCTCTACGAGCAGTACTTC
CDR3aa: CASSPGLLYEQYF

j_gene: TRBJ1-3
v_gene: TRBV6-6
d_gene: .
abundance: .
CDR3nt: TGTGCCAGCAGTTACGACAAAAACTCTGGGAACACCATATATTTT
CDR3aa: CASSYDKNSGNTIYF

j_gene: TRBJ1-1
v_gene: TRBV4-1
d_gene: .
abundance: few
CDR3nt: TGCGCCAGCAGCCGTAGAATGGGGCTTAACACTGAAGCTTTCTTT
CDR3aa: CASSRRMGLNTEAFF

j_gene: TRBJ2-7
v_gene: TRBV10-3
d_gene: .
abundance: .
CDR3nt: TGTGCCATCAGTGACAGGGCGCCCCGGGCCTACGAGCAGTACTTC
CDR3aa: CAISDRAPRAYEQYF

j_gene: TRBJ2-5
v_gene: TRBV6-6
d_gene: TRBD1
abundance: few
CDR3nt: TGTGCCAGCAGTCCCAGGACAGGGGTAGAGACCCAGTACTTC
CDR3aa: CASSPRTGVETQYF

j_gene: TRBJ2-6
v_gene: TRBV12-5
d_gene: .
abundance: .
CDR3nt: TGTGCTAGTGGTAAGTCCCTGTCAACTCAAATCTCTGGGGCCAACGTCCTGACTTTC
CDR3aa: CASGKSLSTQISGANVLTF

j_gene: TRBJ1-5
v_gene: TRBV29-1
d_gene: .
abundance: few
CDR3nt: TGCAGCGTGATGGACGGAGATCAGCCCCAGCATTTT
CDR3aa: CSVMDGDQPQHF

j_gene: TRBJ2-5
v_gene: TRBV28
d_gene: .
abundance: .
CDR3nt: TGTGCCGTGGGTCGGGGGACCGAGACCCAGTACTTC
CDR3aa: CAVGRGTETQYF

j_gene: TRBJ1-1
v_gene: TRBV6-5
d_gene: .
abundance: .
CDR3nt: TGTGCCAGCAGTTACGGGGATTATCGGAGAAACACTGAAGCTTTCTTT
CDR3aa: CASSYGDYRRNTEAFF

j_gene: TRBJ2-7
v_gene: TRBV28
d_gene: .
abundance: few
CDR3nt: TGTGCCAGCAGTTCGGCCCTGAGGATAGCGGCCTACGAGCAGTACTTC
CDR3aa: CASSSALRIAAYEQYF

j_gene: TRBJ2-7
v_gene: TRBV10-3
d_gene: TRBD2
abundance: few
CDR3nt: TGTGCCATCAGCGGGGGGACCCAACCCTCGGTCGTCTACGAGCAGTACTTC
CDR3aa: CAISGGTQPSVVYEQYF

j_gene: TRBJ1-4
v_gene: TRBV28
d_gene: .
abundance: few
CDR3nt: TGTGCCAGCAGCCTAAGGGGCGAAAAACTGTTTTTT
CDR3aa: CASSLRGEKLFF

j_gene: TRBJ2-3
v_gene: TRBV6-6
d_gene: .
abundance: few
CDR3nt: TGTGCCAGCAGTTACCTAGGGTTCGTGGAGGAAAGAGGCACAGATACGCAGTATTTT
CDR3aa: CASSYLGFVEERGTDTQYF

j_gene: TRBJ2-3
v_gene: TRBV10-3
d_gene: TRBD2
abundance: .
CDR3nt: TGTGCCATCAGTTCGACTAGCGGGAGAGGAGATACGCAGTATTTT
CDR3aa: CAISSTSGRGDTQYF

j_gene: TRBJ1-6
v_gene: TRBV11-1
d_gene: .
abundance: .
CDR3nt: TGCGCCAGCAGCTTAATCGCATGGGCCGGATCACCCCTCCACTTT
CDR3aa: CASSLIAWAGSPLHF

j_gene: TRBJ2-3
v_gene: TRBV6-5
d_gene: TRBD1
abundance: few
CDR3nt: TGTGCCAGCAGTTACTCGACAGGGGGCGCAGATACGCAGTATTTT
CDR3aa: CASSYSTGGADTQYF

j_gene: TRBJ1-1
v_gene: TRBV29-1
d_gene: .
abundance: few
CDR3nt: TGCAGCGTTGATAGGACCGAGGGCACTGAAGCTTTCTTT
CDR3aa: CSVDRTEGTEAFF

j_gene: TRBJ2-1
v_gene: TRBV10-3
d_gene: TRBD2
abundance: .
CDR3nt: TGTGCCATCAGTGACTCTAGCGGGAGGGCCTTTGGGACCTACAATGAGCAGTTCTTC
CDR3aa: CAISDSSGRAFGTYNEQFF

j_gene: TRBJ2-1
v_gene: TRBV11-2
d_gene: .
abundance: .
CDR3nt: TGTGCCAGCAGCTTAGGGGGTGAGGGGAATGAGCAGTTCTTC
CDR3aa: CASSLGGEGNEQFF

j_gene: TRBJ2-7
v_gene: TRBV11-2
d_gene: .
abundance: many
CDR3nt: TGTGCCAGCAGCTTAGATCCTTGGGATGGCCTATCCTACGAGCAGTACTTC
CDR3aa: CASSLDPWDGLSYEQYF